What follows are 13 T cell receptor beta chains derived from one specimen sequenced in a study of blood T cell repertoires in COVID-19. TCRdb keeps only in-frame clones here, not all; method: immunoSEQ multiplex PCR. The sample lists about 7,200 clones, approximately 90% occurring once. The sequenced material came from peripheral blood. Source of these receptors: a human donor in a cohort sampled during active COVID-19. The donor label of this sample is uncertain.

This chain links TRBV19 with TRBJ2-7; the D gene is possibly TRBD1 (6 bases). Trimming took off 3 bases at V and 7 bases at J, with 13 bases between the two ends. CDR1 and CDR2 from the germline V gene are LNHDA and SQIVND (reference sequence). The CDR3 sequence is 13 residues long. The CDR3 bases are TGTGCCAGTAGTATCGTCCAGGGGTGGGAGCAGTACTTC. Protein product: CASSIVQGWEQYF.

Only one count was recorded for this clone. This chain joins TRBV19 and TRBJ1-4; 8 positions agree with TRBD1. This CDR3 is built from 16 residues. V lost 3 bases, J lost 1 base, and 4 bases stayed unmatched. The germline CDR1 and CDR2 sequences are LNHDA and SQIVND (reference sequence). The CDR3 DNA sequence: TGTGCCAGTAGTATTTGGACAGGGCGAACTAATGAAAAACTGTTTTTT. Translating gives CASSIWTGRTNEKLFF.

The chain uses TRBV29-1 and TRBJ2-1; 9 nucleotides agree with TRBD2. The CDR3 is 14 residues long. The junction had 10 bases not matched to a gene; V was cut back by 8 bases and J by 5 bases. Germline lookup yields CDR1 SQVTM and CDR2 ANQGSEA. The CDR3 nucleotides read TGCAGCTTGTCCCGTAGCGGGGGAAACAATGAGCAGTTCTTC. Translation gives CSLSRSGGNNEQFF.

The chain has TRBV10-2 and TRBJ1-4; D unresolved. With 5 bases removed from V and 0 bases from J, the gap between germline ends came to 10 bases. Germline CDR1 WSHSY, CDR2 SAAADI. CDR3 size: 15 residues. The chain's CDR3 is CASSRQEATNEKLFF. CDR3 nucleotides: TGCGCCAGCAGTAGGCAGGAAGCAACTAATGAAAAACTGTTTTTT.

Here the CDR3 reads CASSPGTGGSNSPLHF. DNA of the CDR3: TGTGCCAGCAGCCCCGGGACAGGCGGGAGTAATTCACCCCTCCACTTT. The chain links TRBV13 to TRBJ1-6, with TRBD1 matching 8 bases. Germline V CDR1 and CDR2: PRHDT, FYEKMQ (reference sequence). The CDR3 is 16 residues long. V gave up 5 bases and J gave up 6 bases; unmatched junction bases: 9.

The chain employs TRBV2 and TRBJ2-1; D possibly corresponds to TRBD2 (6 bases). The CDR3 runs to 15 residues. The ends were cut back, 1 base at V and 0 bases at J, with 7 bases in the middle. From germline, CDR1 is SNHLY and CDR2 FYNNEI. CDR3 amino acids: CASSEGLVSYNEQFF. The CDR3 DNA sequence: TGTGCCAGCAGTGAAGGACTAGTCTCCTACAATGAGCAGTTCTTC.

J is TRBJ1-2 and V is TRBV2, with no clear D. Looked up from germline, CDR1 is SNHLY and CDR2 is FYNNEI. With 1 base removed from V and 5 bases from J, the gap between germline ends came to 20 bases. The CDR3 consists of 17 residues. In DNA form, the CDR3 reads TGTGCCAGCAGTGAAGAGGTCACGACTACTAACGATTATGGCTACACCTTC. The encoded protein is CASSEEVTTTNDYGYTF.

The gene calls are TRBV4-1 and TRBJ2-5; weak D call: TRBD1 (5 bases). Germline V gives CDR1 MGHRA, CDR2 YSYEKL. V lost 4 bases, J lost 4 bases, and 19 bases lay in between. This CDR3 spans 16 amino acids. CDR3 coding DNA: TGCGCCAGCAGCCCCACGCCAGGGATAAGGGGAGAGACCCAGTACTTC. Encoded protein: CASSPTPGIRGETQYF.

This chain connects TRBV9 to TRBJ1-1; 8 nucleotides match TRBD1. There are 15 residues in the CDR3. CDR1 is SGDLS and CDR2 is YYNGEE in the germline V gene. J lost 8 bases, V lost 2 bases, and 11 bases had no gene match. CDR3 nucleotides: TGTGCCAGCAGCGTCCATTCCGGGACAGGATACGAAGCTTTCTTT. Its protein is CASSVHSGTGYEAFF.

The rearrangement links TRBV5-8 to TRBJ1-5; 8 bases are a match to TRBD1. J gave up 1 base and V 7 bases, and 4 bases lay outside the gene matches. Germline V gives CDR1 SGHTS, CDR2 YDEGEE. The CDR3 runs 14 residues. This CDR3 reads CASGQGVSNQPQHF. In nucleotides, the CDR3 is TGTGCCAGCGGACAGGGAGTGAGCAATCAGCCCCAGCATTTT.

The genes are TRBV7-8 and TRBJ1-2, with D maybe TRBD1 (5 bases). The CDR3 is 15 amino acids. Per the germline V gene, CDR1 is SGHVS and CDR2 is FQNEAQ. Trimming shortened V by 1 base and J by 8 bases, and 17 bases separated the two germline ends. DNA of the CDR3: TGTGCCAGCAGCTTAGTGGGGCGTCGGGCTGGGGGCTACACCTTC. Translating it yields CASSLVGRRAGGYTF. Complete variable domain (other parts from reference TRBV7-8 and TRBJ1-2): GAGVSQSPRYKVAKRGQDVALRCDPISGHVSLFWYQQALGQGPEFLTYFQNEAQLDKSGLPSDRFFAERPEGSVSTLKIQRTQQEDSAVYLCASSLVGRRAGGYTFGSGTRLTVV.

The chain joins TRBV4-1 to TRBJ1-4; possibly TRBD1 for D (5 bases). Trimming pared 3 bases from V and 5 bases from J, leaving 10 bases between. Germline CDR1 MGHRA, CDR2 YSYEKL. The CDR3 spans 14 residues. CDR3 protein: CASSQTVLNEKLFF. CDR3 DNA: TGCGCCAGCAGCCAGACAGTCCTCAATGAAAAACTGTTTTTT.

The chain joins TRBV5-1 to TRBJ2-3, with 8 bases aligning to TRBD2. This CDR3 comprises 15 residues. Germline V gene data show CDR1 as SGHRS and CDR2 as YFSETQ. With V trimmed by 4 bases and J by 2 bases, 6 bases remained unmatched. Here the CDR3 DNA reads TGCGCCAGCAGCGGGGGTAGCGGGATCACAGATACGCAGTATTTT. The encoded protein is CASSGGSGITDTQYF.